This T cell receptor (beta chain) was recovered during a study of early T cells in non-severe SARS-CoV-2 infection. Study at large: RNA in bulk from unsorted whole blood was sequenced, and chains were unpaired. Study findings and constraints: Using VDJdb, the matching emphasized anti-spike CD8 responses while missing private and CD4 specificities.

Each single cDNA molecule received a unique molecular identifier. In TCRdb, the 5' RACE reads were re-called with MiXCR into one record per CDR3 protein. The table includes more than 70,000 distinct CDR3 sequences, around 11% detected once. V lost 0 bases to trimming and J lost 6 bases, with 13 bases between them. This CDR3 spans 15 amino acids. Germline lookup yields CDR1 MNHEY and CDR2 SVGEGT. Remarks on this clonotype: No antigen is known for it.

This chain connects TRBV6-2 or TRBV6-3 to TRBJ2-3, with a tentative D call TRBD2 (5 bases). The starting material was whole blood, obtained at baseline. This receptor was identified in an adult who was a healthcare worker with PCR-confirmed SARS-CoV-2 infection or an uninfected control (not recorded which). CDR3: CASSYSLALLDTQYF. CDR3 coding DNA: TGTGCCAGCAGTTACTCGCTAGCTTTATTGGATACGCAGTATTTT.